A selection of T cell receptor beta chains follows, all from one sample in a study of T cell responses to AZD1222 COVID-19 vaccine. TCRdb keeps only in-frame clones here, not all; method: immunoSEQ multiplex PCR. The table includes roughly 150,000 clones, approximately 89% detected once. The source material was peripheral blood, sampled on day 0 of AZD1222 vaccination. The receptors were sampled from an adult in good health. CDR3s include the opening cysteine and the closing phenylalanine or tryptophan. The D gene is left open where the match is weak. Size is omitted from some rows. Given values are once, few, many or a class for expanded clones.

CDR3 protein: CASSDPGLVPSNEQYF
CDR3 DNA: TGTGCCAGCAGTGATCCGGGACTAGTGCCCTCGAACGAGCAGTACTTC
D gene: TRBD2
J gene: TRBJ2-7
CDR3 length: 16
V gene: TRBV6-1
clone size: NA

CDR3 protein: CASTSDLSGTSDYEQYF
CDR3 DNA: TGTGCCAGTACTTCAGATTTATCTGGGACTAGCGATTACGAGCAGTACTTC
D gene: TRBD2
J gene: TRBJ2-7
CDR3 length: 17
V gene: TRBV19
clone size: once

CDR3 protein: CASSLSGTVNSPLHF
CDR3 DNA: TGTGCCAGCAGCCTTTCCGGGACAGTTAATTCACCCCTCCACTTT
D gene: TRBD1
J gene: TRBJ1-6
CDR3 length: 15
V gene: TRBV9
clone size: NA

CDR3 protein: CASSIAHRGSYEQYF
CDR3 DNA: TGTGCCAGTAGTATAGCCCATAGGGGGAGCTACGAGCAGTACTTC
D gene: NA
J gene: TRBJ2-7
CDR3 length: 15
V gene: TRBV19
clone size: NA

CDR3 protein: CASSEGDGNQPQHF
CDR3 DNA: TGTGCCAGCAGTGAAGGGGACGGTAATCAGCCCCAGCATTTT
D gene: NA
J gene: TRBJ1-5
CDR3 length: 14
V gene: TRBV6-1
clone size: NA

CDR3 protein: CASGAASGKNTEAFF
CDR3 DNA: TGTGCCAGTGGGGCGGCATCGGGGAAGAACACTGAAGCTTTCTTT
D gene: NA
J gene: TRBJ1-1
CDR3 length: 15
V gene: TRBV19
clone size: NA

CDR3 protein: CASSPDIPGELFF
CDR3 DNA: TGTGCCAGCAGTCCCGACATTCCCGGGGAGCTGTTTTTT
D gene: NA
J gene: TRBJ2-2
CDR3 length: 13
V gene: TRBV7-2
clone size: NA

CDR3 protein: CAISELSVQETQYF
CDR3 DNA: TGTGCCATCAGTGAGCTTAGCGTACAAGAGACCCAGTACTTC
D gene: NA
J gene: TRBJ2-5
CDR3 length: 14
V gene: TRBV10-3
clone size: NA

CDR3 protein: CASSQRYPGQVNTEAFF
CDR3 DNA: TGCGCCAGCAGCCAACGCTACCCGGGACAAGTGAACACTGAAGCTTTCTTT
D gene: NA
J gene: TRBJ1-1
CDR3 length: 17
V gene: TRBV4-1
clone size: NA

CDR3 protein: CASSLPGTGGLDSPLHF
CDR3 DNA: TGTGCCAGCAGCCTCCCCGGGACAGGGGGCCTCGATTCACCCCTCCACTTT
D gene: TRBD1
J gene: TRBJ1-6
CDR3 length: 17
V gene: TRBV7-9
clone size: NA

CDR3 protein: CASSLEGTGELFF
CDR3 DNA: TGTGCCAGCAGCTTGGAAGGAACCGGGGAGCTGTTTTTT
D gene: NA
J gene: TRBJ2-2
CDR3 length: 13
V gene: TRBV5-4
clone size: once

CDR3 protein: CASSEEGQRYGYTF
CDR3 DNA: TGTGCCAGCAGCGAGGAGGGGCAGAGGTATGGCTACACCTTC
D gene: NA
J gene: TRBJ1-2
CDR3 length: 14
V gene: TRBV7-9
clone size: NA

CDR3 protein: CASSAGDSYQETQYF
CDR3 DNA: TGTGCCAGCAGCGCCGGGGACTCGTACCAAGAGACCCAGTACTTC
D gene: NA
J gene: TRBJ2-5
CDR3 length: 15
V gene: TRBV5-4
clone size: once

CDR3 protein: CASSQAGWGTNYGYTF
CDR3 DNA: TGCGCCAGCAGCCAAGCGGGCTGGGGGACTAACTATGGCTACACCTTC
D gene: NA
J gene: TRBJ1-2
CDR3 length: 16
V gene: TRBV4-3
clone size: NA

CDR3 protein: CASSPGTYGYTF
CDR3 DNA: TGTGCCAGTAGCCCAGGAACCTATGGCTACACCTTC
D gene: NA
J gene: TRBJ1-2
CDR3 length: 12
V gene: TRBV19
clone size: NA

CDR3 protein: CASSQEPQDRARDEQYF
CDR3 DNA: TGCGCCAGCAGCCAAGAGCCTCAGGACAGGGCCCGTGACGAGCAGTACTTC
D gene: TRBD1
J gene: TRBJ2-7
CDR3 length: 17
V gene: TRBV4-1
clone size: NA

CDR3 protein: CASRPWEGNTEAFF
CDR3 DNA: TGTGCCAGCAGACCTTGGGAGGGGAACACTGAAGCTTTCTTT
D gene: NA
J gene: TRBJ1-1
CDR3 length: 14
V gene: TRBV6-5
clone size: NA

CDR3 protein: CASSSTSVGELFF
CDR3 DNA: TGTGCCAGCAGCTCCACCTCGGTCGGGGAGCTGTTTTTT
D gene: NA
J gene: TRBJ2-2
CDR3 length: 13
V gene: TRBV7-9
clone size: NA

CDR3 protein: CATSPKGPGSQPQHF
CDR3 DNA: TGTGCCACCAGCCCGAAGGGGCCGGGTTCTCAGCCCCAGCATTTT
D gene: NA
J gene: TRBJ1-5
CDR3 length: 15
V gene: TRBV15
clone size: NA

CDR3 protein: CAWDQGDRKLFF
CDR3 DNA: TGTGCCTGGGATCAGGGGGACCGAAAACTGTTTTTT
D gene: TRBD1
J gene: TRBJ1-4
CDR3 length: 12
V gene: TRBV30
clone size: NA

CDR3 protein: CASSSGGSYEQYF
CDR3 DNA: TGTGCCAGTAGTTCTGGGGGCTCCTACGAGCAGTACTTC
D gene: NA
J gene: TRBJ2-7
CDR3 length: 13
V gene: TRBV19
clone size: NA

CDR3 protein: CSVGLAGDEQFF
CDR3 DNA: TGCAGCGTTGGGCTAGCCGGGGATGAGCAGTTCTTC
D gene: NA
J gene: TRBJ2-1
CDR3 length: 12
V gene: TRBV29-1
clone size: NA

CDR3 protein: CASSLDPLNTIYF
CDR3 DNA: TGTGCCAGCAGCTTAGATCCTTTAAACACCATATATTTT
D gene: NA
J gene: TRBJ1-3
CDR3 length: 13
V gene: TRBV7-9
clone size: NA

CDR3 protein: CAWRLTSIEQFF
CDR3 DNA: TGTGCCTGGAGATTGACGTCCATTGAGCAGTTCTTC
D gene: NA
J gene: TRBJ2-1
CDR3 length: 12
V gene: TRBV30
clone size: NA

CDR3 protein: CASGGDTEAFF
CDR3 DNA: TGTGCTAGTGGGGGGGACACTGAAGCTTTCTTT
D gene: NA
J gene: TRBJ1-1
CDR3 length: 11
V gene: TRBV12-5
clone size: NA

CDR3 protein: CASSPPESRIGQGGEETQYF
CDR3 DNA: TGTGCCAGCAGCCCCCCCGAGTCCAGGATAGGACAGGGAGGCGAAGAGACCCAGTACTTC
D gene: TRBD1
J gene: TRBJ2-5
CDR3 length: 20
V gene: TRBV28
clone size: NA

CDR3 protein: CASSPGINEKLFF
CDR3 DNA: TGTGCCAGCTCACCAGGGATTAATGAAAAACTGTTTTTT
D gene: NA
J gene: TRBJ1-4
CDR3 length: 13
V gene: TRBV18
clone size: NA

CDR3 protein: CASSQNRVTDTQYF
CDR3 DNA: TGTGCCAGCAGCCAAAACAGGGTCACAGATACGCAGTATTTT
D gene: NA
J gene: TRBJ2-3
CDR3 length: 14
V gene: TRBV3-1/TRBV3-2
clone size: NA

CDR3 protein: CASSLGPGGRDEQYF
CDR3 DNA: TGTGCCAGCAGCTTAGGCCCAGGGGGAAGGGACGAGCAGTACTTC
D gene: TRBD1
J gene: TRBJ2-7
CDR3 length: 15
V gene: TRBV7-9
clone size: few

CDR3 protein: CATSSLTGAYNEQFF
CDR3 DNA: TGTGCCACCAGCAGTCTAACAGGCGCCTACAATGAGCAGTTCTTC
D gene: NA
J gene: TRBJ2-1
CDR3 length: 15
V gene: TRBV15
clone size: NA

CDR3 protein: CASRPTGGSVTGELFF
CDR3 DNA: TGTGCCAGCAGGCCGACTGGGGGTTCTGTCACCGGGGAGCTGTTTTTT
D gene: NA
J gene: TRBJ2-2
CDR3 length: 16
V gene: TRBV9
clone size: NA

CDR3 protein: CASSFVVALDRGYRYGYTF
CDR3 DNA: TGTGCCAGCAGTTTCGTCGTTGCTTTAGACAGGGGGTATCGCTATGGCTACACCTTC
D gene: TRBD1
J gene: TRBJ1-2
CDR3 length: 19
V gene: TRBV28
clone size: NA